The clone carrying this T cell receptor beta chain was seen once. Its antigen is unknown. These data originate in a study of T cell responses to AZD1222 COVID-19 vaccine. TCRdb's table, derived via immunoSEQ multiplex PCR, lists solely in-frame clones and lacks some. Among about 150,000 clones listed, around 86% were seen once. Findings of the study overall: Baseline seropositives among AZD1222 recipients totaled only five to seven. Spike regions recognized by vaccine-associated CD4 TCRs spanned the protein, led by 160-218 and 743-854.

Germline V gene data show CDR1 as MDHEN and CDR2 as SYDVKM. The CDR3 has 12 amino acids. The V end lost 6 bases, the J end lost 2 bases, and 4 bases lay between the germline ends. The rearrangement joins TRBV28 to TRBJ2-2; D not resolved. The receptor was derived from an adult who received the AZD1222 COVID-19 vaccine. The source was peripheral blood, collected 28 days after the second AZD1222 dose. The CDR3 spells CASRRNTGELFF. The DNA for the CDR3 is TGTGCCAGCAGGCGTAACACCGGGGAGCTGTTTTTT.